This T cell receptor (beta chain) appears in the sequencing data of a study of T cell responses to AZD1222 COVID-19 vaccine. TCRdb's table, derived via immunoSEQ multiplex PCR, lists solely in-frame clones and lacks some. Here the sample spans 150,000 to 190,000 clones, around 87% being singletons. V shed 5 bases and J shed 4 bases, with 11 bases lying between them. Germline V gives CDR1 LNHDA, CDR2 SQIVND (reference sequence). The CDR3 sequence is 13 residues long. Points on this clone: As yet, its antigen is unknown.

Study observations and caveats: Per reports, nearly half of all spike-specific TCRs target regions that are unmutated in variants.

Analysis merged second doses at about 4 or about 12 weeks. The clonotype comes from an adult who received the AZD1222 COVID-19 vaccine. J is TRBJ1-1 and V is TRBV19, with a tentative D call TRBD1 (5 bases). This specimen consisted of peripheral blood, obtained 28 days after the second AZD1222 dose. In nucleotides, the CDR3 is TGTGCCAGTAGTCCCTTCGGGGGCACTGAAGCTTTCTTT. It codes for CASSPFGGTEAFF.